Here is one TCR beta chain with its context. Its target is unknown. The record originates from a study of response to subunit inactivated influenza vaccine. Overall study findings and caveats: It was suggested by the authors that few new T cells are recruited by each seasonal influenza vaccination.

CDR3 length: 16 amino acids. Trimming took 4 bases from V and 2 from J, leaving 17 bases between them. Germline V gene lookup returns CDR1 MDHEN and CDR2 SYDVKM. MiXCR, applied by TCRdb to the RT-PCR reads, yields one record per CDR3 protein. The repertoire holds 500,000 to 600,000 distinct CDR3 sequences, with about 15% as singletons. The input for sequencing was CD4+ T cells sorted from PBMCs, taken roughly 24 months after vaccination. The chain joins TRBV28 to TRBJ2-5, with no clear D. The receptor was derived from a man aged 50-75 years who received an inactivated influenza vaccine. CDR3 DNA: TGTGCCAGCAGTTCTACTCTTGTTGGCACGCAAGAGACCCAGTACTTC. Translating gives CASSSTLVGTQETQYF.